Each of the 8 T cell receptor beta chains below was sequenced from the same sample in a study of beta chain features in type 1 diabetes. Study findings and constraints: There was a moderate but significant shortening of TCRB CDR3s in all four CD4+ subsets of Type 1 diabetes patients.

Every isolated RNA sample was fully reverse transcribed, so sequencing captured expressed TCRB transcripts. Only in-frame clones appear in the TCRdb table, and some are missing; sequencing was by immunoSEQ multiplex PCR. The sample shows a few hundred thousand clones, roughly 12% of them seen only once. Antigens of these TCRs are unknown. The sequenced sample was naive CD4+ T cells from blood. The receptors here all came from a woman under 30 with type 1 diabetes.

V is TRBV7-9 and J is TRBJ2-7, with 10 bases fitting TRBD2. The CDR3 contains 15 residues. The germline V gene encodes CDR1 SEHNR and CDR2 FQNEAQ (reference sequence). V shed 5 bases, J shed 5 bases, and the junction held 9 bases outside the gene matches. CDR3: CASSQLAGKAHEQYF. The CDR3 DNA reads TGTGCCAGCAGCCAACTAGCGGGAAAGGCCCACGAGCAGTACTTC.

This clone came up a few times. The chain uses TRBV9 and TRBJ2-1; TRBD2 matches 13 bases. Trimming at V came to 4 bases and at J to 7 bases, leaving 5 bases not matched to a gene. This CDR3 is 15 amino acids long. Germline CDR1 reads SGDLS; CDR2 reads YYNGEE. CDR3 sequence: CASSRTSGSQNEQFF. In DNA, the CDR3 is TGTGCCAGCAGCCGGACTAGCGGGAGTCAGAATGAGCAGTTCTTC.

The sample holds a few counts of this clone. V usage is TRBV5-4 and J usage is TRBJ2-7, with 7 bases that match TRBD1. CDR3 length equals 15 residues. V lost 5 bases and J lost 7; bases outside the gene matches: 15. Germline CDR1 reads SGHNT; CDR2 reads YYREEE (reference sequence). The CDR3 DNA reads as TGTGCCAGCAGGTTAGACCTCGGGACAGACTATGAGCAGTACTTC. Protein sequence: CASRLDLGTDYEQYF.

The J gene is TRBJ1-1, the V gene TRBV29-1, with D possibly TRBD1 on 5 matching bases. The CDR3 consists of 13 residues. Per the germline V gene, CDR1 is SQVTM and CDR2 is ANQGSEA. Trimming removed 4 bases at V and 5 bases at J, with 14 bases between. The CDR3 DNA reads TGCAGCGTTGTAGGGGCAGTGGGAACTGAAGCTTTCTTT. It translates to CSVVGAVGTEAFF. Full variable domain (rest looked up from reference TRBV29-1 and TRBJ1-1): SAVISQKPSRDICQRGTSLTIQCQVDSQVTMMFWYRQQPGQSLTLIATANQGSEATYESGFVIDKFPISRPNLTFSTLTVSNMSPEDSSIYLCSVVGAVGTEAFFGQGTRLTVV.

This clone was observed a few times. CDR3 sequence: CASSALRPRVPYEQYF. DNA for the CDR3: TGTGCCAGCAGCGCGCTTCGCCCCAGGGTCCCCTACGAGCAGTACTTC. J is TRBJ2-7 and V is TRBV7-9; perhaps TRBD1 as D (5 bases). This CDR3 has 16 residues. Germline assignment: CDR1 SEHNR and CDR2 FQNEAQ (reference sequence). Trimming took 5 bases from V and 2 from J, leaving 19 bases between them.

V gene TRBV2 combines with J gene TRBJ2-2, with TRBD1 matching 9 bases. V dropped 6 bases and J dropped 2; count of bases not matched to a gene: 1. CDR3 length equals 14 residues. CDR1 is SNHLY, CDR2 FYNNEI, per germline. CDR3 in amino acids: CASRGQGNTGELFF. The CDR3 region has the DNA TGTGCCAGCAGGGGACAGGGAAACACCGGGGAGCTGTTTTTT.

The chain links TRBV4-3 to TRBJ2-1; 12 bases line up with TRBD2. Trimming removed 0 bases from V and 5 bases from J; junction bases left unmatched: 11. The CDR3 has 19 residues. Per germline, CDR1 LGHNA and CDR2 YSLEER. The CDR3 coding sequence is TGCGCCAGCAGCCAAGATCCCCCGACTAGCGGGGGACTACACAATGAGCAGTTCTTC. It codes for CASSQDPPTSGGLHNEQFF.

The gene calls are TRBV6-6 and TRBJ2-3, with D perhaps matching TRBD1 (5 bases). The CDR3 sequence is 14 residues long. Trimming removed 4 bases from V and 0 bases from J, with 8 bases in between. Looked up from germline, CDR1 is MNHNY and CDR2 is SVGAGI (reference sequence). The CDR3 DNA follows: TGTGCCAGCAGTTGGGGCATGAGCACAGATACGCAGTATTTT. It codes for CASSWGMSTDTQYF.